This TCR beta chain was captured in a study of blood T cell repertoires in COVID-19 (dated by TCRdb to 2019 to 2021). With respect to the entire study: Samples from collaborators originated in the United States, Italy and Spain and spanned both the acute and convalescent phases of COVID-19. The material from the prospective study consisted of cDNA or gDNA derived from T cells, B-cell-depleted T cells, or PBMCs. The dataset comprised deeply sampled blood TCRbeta repertoires from subjects exposed to, actively infected with, or recovered from COVID-19. The repertoires were released in a freely available public database intended as a resource for research on the immune response to SARS-CoV-2. The samples were drawn from the first 160 participants of the ongoing ImmuneRACE study and from 950 to 1,500 subjects provided by 6 global collaborators. The sample metadata nearly always contained a de-identified subject ID, COVID-19 status, age in years and sex. HLA class I and class II types, where available, came from metadata supplied by the sample provider rather than from assay-based typing.

Overall study results and their limits: Clinical and demographic metadata were provided uncurated, with the amount varying by source and participant.

Counted from cysteine to phenylalanine, this CDR3 has 14 amino acids. Of all the DNA, just the CDR3 is kept, 42 bases in frame from base 1. The trim is 1 base for V and 6 bases for J, with a gap of 10 bases between the germline ends. Via the germline V gene, CDR1 is LGHNT and CDR2 FRNRAP. In the prospective study, participants were about 18 to 100 years old, resided in about two dozen geographic areas of the United States, and were enrolled through a virtual design. In the prospective study, cohorts were assigned on the basis of participant-reported clinical history obtained from a screening survey and a study questionnaire. Recovered participants in ImmuneRACE Cohort 3 were defined by two consecutive negative NP/OP PCR tests, clearance by a healthcare professional, or resolution of symptoms. In the prospective study, mobile phlebotomists collected whole blood, serum and a nasopharyngeal or oropharyngeal swab from each participant. Participants in the prospective study had the option to provide additional blood draws and questionnaires over a roughly 2-month period. Prospective study blood samples were shipped either frozen or at room temperature before DNA extraction.

TCRbeta CDR3 regions were amplified from genomic DNA using the immunoSEQ Assay, a bias-controlled multiplex PCR. Under the source paper's analysis protocol: Within the assay, amplification of reference gene primers was used to estimate how many nucleated cells each sample contained. Sequence reads were collapsed and filtered to measure the absolute abundance of every unique TCRbeta CDR3 rearrangement. For each sample, productive Simpson clonality was calculated by taking the square root of Simpson's diversity index across productive rearrangements. TCRdb took this table from immuneACCESS and kept in-frame rearrangements with V and J called. Such tables lack part of the clones; where checked against another copy, unresolved V genes explain under half of the gap, and the rest is unexplained. The DNA gave D and trimming, while V, J and clone size come from that table. The sample profile shows about 440,000 clones; roughly 87% of them were found once. About 0.57% of the sample belongs to the ten largest clones.

This clone has only one observation. This clone's antigen is unknown. No base quality information exists; no much larger clone differs at one position. Recombination linked TRBV12-5 to TRBJ2-4, with TRBD1 perhaps the D gene, on 6 matching bases. The receptor comes from a young man who had recovered from COVID-19. Sequencing was done on a sample of PBMCs or T cells enriched from blood (not recorded which). The CDR3 protein is CASGLADRLNIQYF. In nucleotides, the sequence is TGTGCTAGTGGTTTGGCAGACAGGCTAAACATTCAGTACTTC. Joined to the reference TRBV12-5 and TRBJ2-4 proteins, this CDR3 gives the full variable domain: DARVTQTPRHKVTEMGQEVTMRCQPILGHNTVFWYRQTMMQGLELLAYFRNRAPLDDSGMPKDRFSAEMPDATLATLKIQPSEPRDSAVYFCASGLADRLNIQYFGAGTRLSVL.